These 29 T cell receptor beta chains originate from one sample sequenced in a study of technical replicates of blood from several donors. The protocol was immunoSEQ multiplex PCR, while the TCRdb copy is restricted to in-frame clones and leaves out a portion. Of 60,000 to 85,000 clones listed, around 95% are singletons. Sequencing input: T cells isolated from PBMCs. The receptors here all came from a human donor in good health.

Only one count was recorded for this clone. V and J are TRBV29-1 and TRBJ2-7, with 9 bases fitting TRBD1. Germline trimming cut 6 bases from V and 3 bases from J; bases unmatched to any gene: 3. This CDR3 is 12 amino acids long. Germline-derived CDR1 and CDR2 are SQVTM and ANQGSEA. The CDR3 nucleotides are TGCAGCGTCCCGGGACAGGGCTACGAGCAGTACTTC. Translation gives CSVPGQGYEQYF.

This sequence joins TRBV4-1 and TRBJ2-1; weak D call: TRBD2 (5 bases). CDR3 size: 15 residues. V dropped 0 bases and J dropped 5 bases, with 11 bases sitting between them. In germline, CDR1 is MGHRA, CDR2 YSYEKL. The CDR3 DNA reads as TGCGCCAGCAGCCAAGACCGGGAACTGGACAATGAGCAGTTCTTC. Amino acids: CASSQDRELDNEQFF.

The chain carries TRBV5-1 and TRBJ2-7; D uncertain. The CDR3 consists of 14 residues. The ends were cut back, 1 base at V and 0 bases at J, with 8 bases in the middle. Germline CDR1 and CDR2: SGHRS and YFSETQ. CDR3 sequence (DNA): TGCGCCAGCAGCTTGTACCCGGGCTCCTACGAGCAGTACTTC. Encoded protein: CASSLYPGSYEQYF.

The chain couples TRBV30 to TRBJ2-1; 15 bases agree with TRBD2. The CDR3 covers 19 residues. Trimming took 4 bases from V and 4 from J; bases not matched to a gene: 14. The germline gives CDR1 GTSNPN, CDR2 SVGIG (reference sequence). The CDR3 spells CAWTTGLAGGPGPYNEQFF. CDR3 DNA: TGTGCCTGGACCACGGGACTAGCGGGAGGACCCGGACCTTACAATGAGCAGTTCTTC.

The chain links TRBV5-1 to TRBJ2-1; TRBD2 matches 7 bases. Germline V gene data show CDR1 as SGHRS and CDR2 as YFSETQ. There are 15 residues in the CDR3. Trimming at V came to 0 bases and at J to 6 bases, leaving 6 bases not matched to a gene. The CDR3 is CASSLGGSRGNEQFF. CDR3 sequence (DNA): TGCGCCAGCAGCTTGGGCGGGAGTCGGGGCAATGAGCAGTTCTTC.

This chain uses TRBV28 with TRBJ2-7; 10 bases are shared with TRBD2. CDR3 size: 13 residues. Germline assignment: CDR1 MDHEN and CDR2 SYDVKM. The trim removed 6 bases at V and 4 bases at J, leaving 3 bases unmatched. This CDR3 reads CASRAGGPYEQYF. As DNA, the CDR3 is TGTGCCAGCAGAGCGGGAGGGCCGTACGAGCAGTACTTC.

The J gene is TRBJ2-4, the V gene TRBV6-6; TRBD2 might be the D (6 bases). Germline V gene lookup returns CDR1 MNHNY and CDR2 SVGAGI (reference sequence). V was cut by 5 bases and J by 8 bases, with 10 bases left in between. The CDR3 runs 12 residues. CDR3 nucleotides: TGTGCCAGCAGTACCGGGGGAGACATTCAGTACTTC. This sequence encodes CASSTGGDIQYF.

In its sample, this clone was seen once. The chain couples TRBV5-5 to TRBJ2-7; 10 bases map to TRBD1. V lost 2 bases, J lost 6 bases, and 8 bases stayed unmatched. Germline V gene sequence: CDR1 SGHKS, CDR2 YYEKEE (reference sequence). CDR3 size: 15 residues. CDR3 coding DNA: TGTGCCAGCAGCTTTGGACAGGGGGGCTTCCCCGAGCAGTACTTC. Its translation: CASSFGQGGFPEQYF.

This chain uses TRBV10-3 with TRBJ2-7; 16 positions match TRBD2. CDR3 length equals 16 residues. Germline values: CDR1 ENHRY, CDR2 SYGVKD. The J segment lost 2 bases and the V segment lost 6 bases, leaving 4 bases of the junction unmatched. The CDR3 sequence is CAIRGTSGRVTYEQYF. For the CDR3, the DNA is TGTGCCATCAGGGGGACTAGCGGGAGGGTAACCTACGAGCAGTACTTC.

This sequence joins TRBV7-3 and TRBJ1-4; 9 nucleotides match TRBD1. The CDR3 has 16 amino acids. V was pared by 0 bases and J by 4 bases, with 3 bases of the junction left unmatched. Germline CDR1 reads SGHTA; CDR2 reads FQGTGA. The CDR3 sequence is CASSLTRTGVNEKLFF. DNA for the CDR3: TGTGCCAGCAGCTTAACCCGGACAGGGGTTAATGAAAAACTGTTTTTT.

This chain joins TRBV6-1 and TRBJ1-4; 7 nucleotides align to TRBD1. Germline V gene data show CDR1 as MNHNS and CDR2 as SASEGT. J gave up 9 bases and V 8 bases, and 15 bases lay outside the gene matches. The CDR3 totals 15 residues. The CDR3 bases are TGTGCCAGCCAGCTTCTAGCGGGACAGATTAAAAAACTGTTTTTT. This sequence encodes CASQLLAGQIKKLFF.

The V and J genes are TRBV13 and TRBJ1-1, with a tentative D call TRBD1 (5 bases). V was cut by 3 bases and J by 1 base, with 6 bases left in between. Germline V gene sequence: CDR1 PRHDT, CDR2 FYEKMQ (reference sequence). This CDR3 region has 13 residues. In DNA form, the CDR3 reads TGTGCCAGCAGCTTGGGGGGGAACACTGAAGCTTTCTTT. As protein: CASSLGGNTEAFF.

The rearrangement uses TRBV5-6 and TRBJ2-2; possibly TRBD1 for D (5 bases). The germline V and J ends were trimmed by 9 bases and 6 bases, with 15 bases remaining between them. This CDR3 is 13 amino acids long. From germline, CDR1 is SGHDT and CDR2 YYEEEE. The CDR3 loop reads CATGQGPPGELFF. The CDR3 DNA sequence: TGTGCCACCGGGCAGGGCCCCCCCGGGGAGCTGTTTTTT.

This clone was picked up one time. The chain combines TRBV6-5 with TRBJ2-5, with 9 positions matching TRBD1. The assigned J gene may be wrong: the sequence end matches TRBJ2-7 better. Germline V gene sequence: CDR1 MNHEY, CDR2 SVGAGI. The CDR3 extends over 15 amino acids. The CDR3 spells CASSYSDRGSYEQYF. Written as DNA, the CDR3 is TGTGCCAGCAGTTACTCGGACAGGGGCTCCTACGAGCAGTACTTC.

The gene calls are TRBV10-3 and TRBJ2-3, with TRBD2 matching 11 bases. CDR3 length equals 16 residues. Per the germline V gene, CDR1 is ENHRY and CDR2 is SYGVKD. V trimming: 7 bases; J trimming: 3 bases; junction bases outside the gene matches: 9. CDR3 sequence reads: CAITKGTSGSTDTQYF. CDR3 DNA: TGTGCCATCACAAAGGGTACTAGCGGGAGTACAGATACGCAGTATTTT.

Here the CDR3 reads CASSELASGSNEQFF. CDR3 nucleotide sequence: TGTGCCAGCAGTGAATTGGCTAGCGGGAGCAATGAGCAGTTCTTC. The chain is built from TRBV2 and TRBJ2-1, with TRBD2 matching over 10 bases. V lost 2 bases, J lost 6 bases, and 4 bases stayed unmatched. This CDR3 contains 15 residues. Germline assignment: CDR1 SNHLY and CDR2 FYNNEI.

The V gene is TRBV27, the J gene TRBJ1-1; maybe TRBD1 (6 bases). The V end lost 0 bases, the J end lost 3 bases, and 11 bases lay between the germline ends. The CDR3 sequence is 15 residues long. The germline V gene encodes CDR1 MNHEY and CDR2 SMNVEV (reference sequence). As DNA, the CDR3 is TGTGCCAGCAGTTTATCGTCGGGGGGCTACACTGAAGCTTTCTTT. Translated: CASSLSSGGYTEAFF.

V is TRBV5-1 and J is TRBJ2-3, with D unclear. The ends were cut back, 4 bases at V and 4 bases at J, with 13 bases in the middle. Germline CDR1 and CDR2: SGHRS and YFSETQ. This CDR3 is built from 14 residues. This CDR3 is CASSATTMADTQYF. The DNA for the CDR3 is TGCGCCAGCAGCGCAACTACCATGGCAGATACGCAGTATTTT.

The V and J genes are TRBV15 and TRBJ2-7; 7 bases line up with TRBD2. Unmatched junction bases numbered 9, after V lost 1 base and J lost 0 bases. The germline gives CDR1 LNHNV, CDR2 YYDKDF (reference sequence). This CDR3 spans 17 amino acids. The CDR3 sequence is CATSRGPWASGSYEQYF. The CDR3 nucleotides are TGTGCCACCAGCAGAGGCCCTTGGGCTAGCGGCTCCTACGAGCAGTACTTC.

This chain connects TRBV5-8 to TRBJ1-3; the D is unclear. The CDR3 spans 14 residues. Germline V CDR1 and CDR2: SGHTS, YDEGEE. V gave up 4 bases and J gave up 0 bases, with 8 bases separating them. The CDR3 DNA reads TGTGCCAGCAGCCTAAGAGGCTCTGGAAACACCATATATTTT. This translates into CASSLRGSGNTIYF. The whole variable domain, filled in from reference TRBV5-8 and TRBJ1-3, reads EAGVTQSPTHLIKTRGQQATLRCSPISGHTSVYWYQQALGLGLQFLLWYDEGEERNRGNFPPRFSGRQFPNYSSELNVNALELEDSALYLCASSLRGSGNTIYFGEGSWLTVV.

This clone was found once. CDR3 sequence reads: CATKRQGRVPEAFF. The CDR3 region has the DNA TGTGCCACCAAACGACAGGGTCGTGTCCCTGAAGCTTTCTTT. The chain links TRBV6-6 to TRBJ1-1, with TRBD1 matching 7 bases. Germline lookup yields CDR1 MNHNY and CDR2 SVGAGI (reference sequence). This CDR3 is built from 14 residues. The V and J ends lost 10 bases and 6 bases, in that order; junction bases with no gene match: 14.

The rearrangement links TRBV27 to TRBJ2-7; a weak D match, TRBD1 (6 bases). The V gene's germline CDR1 is MNHEY and CDR2 SMNVEV (reference sequence). With 1 base removed from V and 1 base from J, the gap between germline ends came to 14 bases. CDR3 length: 16 residues. CDR3 sequence: CASSLYTGTPSYEQYF. CDR3 in DNA: TGTGCCAGCAGTTTATATACCGGGACACCATCCTACGAGCAGTACTTC.

This chain links TRBV11-2 with TRBJ2-7; 9 positions agree with TRBD1. In germline, CDR1 is SGHAT, CDR2 FQNNGV. The CDR3 extends over 13 amino acids. Trimming removed 4 bases from V and 5 bases from J; junction bases left unmatched: 3. This CDR3 is CASSSGTGNEQYF. In DNA, the CDR3 is TGTGCCAGCAGCTCCGGGACAGGGAACGAGCAGTACTTC.

This chain joins TRBV4-3 and TRBJ2-7; 9 bases fit TRBD2. This CDR3 has 16 residues. The ends lost 3 bases at V and 2 bases at J; junction bases unmatched: 8. Germline CDR1 LGHNA, CDR2 YSLEER. The CDR3 loop reads CASSHSRASGTYEQYF. The DNA of the CDR3 is TGCGCCAGCAGCCACTCTAGGGCTAGCGGGACCTACGAGCAGTACTTC.

The chain recombines TRBV18 with TRBJ2-5, with 10 positions matching TRBD2. The germline V gene has CDR1 KGHSH and CDR2 LQKENI. Losses at the gene ends were 6 bases for V and 3 bases for J; bases not matched to a gene: 7. This CDR3 is 15 amino acids long. The CDR3 sequence is CASSLGLAVKETQYF. In DNA form, the CDR3 reads TGTGCCAGCTCTCTTGGACTAGCGGTTAAAGAGACCCAGTACTTC.

The chain links TRBV5-1 to TRBJ2-5, with 7 bases matching TRBD2. Germline V lookup: CDR1 SGHRS, CDR2 YFSETQ. J gave up 2 bases and V 4 bases, and 8 bases lay outside the gene matches. The CDR3 is 15 residues long. The CDR3 DNA sequence: TGCGCCAGCAGCGTCGCGGGGGTTGGTCAAGAGACCCAGTACTTC. Protein product: CASSVAGVGQETQYF.

J is TRBJ1-4 and V is TRBV6-5; no clear D. This CDR3 is 13 amino acids long. Per germline, CDR1 MNHEY and CDR2 SVGAGI. V was pared by 7 bases and J by 5 bases, with 11 bases between. The CDR3 nucleotides are TGTGCCAGCAAACGACTCCTGAATGAAAAACTGTTTTTT. Translated: CASKRLLNEKLFF.

The rearrangement links TRBV10-3 to TRBJ2-5, with D possibly being TRBD2 (6 bases). The CDR3 is 13 residues long. From germline, CDR1 is ENHRY and CDR2 SYGVKD. The V end was cut by 9 bases, the J end by 3 bases, with 14 bases between. CDR3 in DNA: TGTGCCATAGCACCTAGCGCGAAAGAGACCCAGTACTTC. This gives the protein CAIAPSAKETQYF.

V usage is TRBV6-6 and J usage is TRBJ2-2; D perhaps matches TRBD2 (5 bases). The CDR3 runs 13 residues. The germline V gene has CDR1 MNHNY and CDR2 SVGAGI (reference sequence). Trimming removed 2 bases at V and 7 bases at J, with 8 bases between. CDR3 DNA sequence: TGTGCCAGCAGTTACGAGGGCTACGGGGAGCTGTTTTTT. Amino acid sequence: CASSYEGYGELFF.